These 27 T cell receptor beta chains were all obtained from the same sample, sequenced in a study of shared clonotypes between healthy human individuals. Assay: immunoSEQ multiplex PCR; the TCRdb copy retains only in-frame clones and omits some. The sample lists about 1.1 million clones; 70% to 80% were seen once. The sequencing input was memory CD4+ T cells from PBMCs. Specified subset: CD45RA-negative fraction. The receptors shown here come from a man aged 18 to 30 in good health. Some clones in this sample may be carry-over from other donors' samples.

V and J are TRBV28 and TRBJ1-3; 10 bases fit TRBD1. V gave up 5 bases and J gave up 3 bases; unmatched junction bases: 4. In germline, CDR1 is MDHEN, CDR2 SYDVKM. The CDR3 extends over 15 amino acids. CDR3 protein: CASSGDRGLGNTIYF. CDR3 DNA sequence: TGTGCCAGCAGTGGAGACAGGGGGCTTGGAAACACCATATATTTT. The full variable domain, rest sourced from reference TRBV28 and TRBJ1-3, is DVKVTQSSRYLVKRTGEKVFLECVQDMDHENMFWYRQDPGLGLRLIYFSYDVKMKEKGDIPEGYSVSREKKERFSLILESASTNQTSMYLCASSGDRGLGNTIYFGEGSWLTVV.

This clone was counted once. The chain recombines TRBV5-1 with TRBJ2-2, with 8 bases matching TRBD1. The V gene's germline CDR1 is SGHRS and CDR2 YFSETQ. The CDR3 length is 19 residues. Germline trimming cut 4 bases from V and 4 bases from J; bases unmatched to any gene: 18. The CDR3 DNA reads TGCGCCAGCAGCCGCGCCCCACAGGGGGTGACCTCGGGCACCGGGGAGCTGTTTTTT. Its translation is CASSRAPQGVTSGTGELFF.

The V gene is TRBV10-3, the J gene TRBJ2-7; 9 positions match TRBD2. V shed 2 bases and J 6 bases; nucleotides not matched to a gene: 5. The germline V gene has CDR1 ENHRY and CDR2 SYGVKD. The CDR3 is made up of 14 amino acids. This CDR3 reads CAISERGTSSEQYF. CDR3 nucleotides: TGTGCCATCAGTGAGAGGGGGACTAGCTCCGAGCAGTACTTC.

This chain uses TRBV20-1 with TRBJ1-1; D is undetermined. The V gene lost 3 bases and the J gene lost 7 bases, with 6 bases spanning the gap. The V gene's germline CDR1 is DFQATT and CDR2 SNEGSKA (reference sequence). The CDR3 loop spans 10 amino acids. The CDR3 region is CSASDFEAFF. The CDR3 DNA is TGCAGTGCTAGTGACTTTGAAGCTTTCTTT.

The V and J genes are TRBV5-3 and TRBJ2-7; D is possibly TRBD2 (5 bases). TRBV5-3 is marked as an open reading frame, function uncertain. Trimming shortened V by 2 bases and J by 3 bases, and 18 bases separated the two germline ends. CDR3 length equals 16 residues. The DNA for the CDR3 is TGTGCCAGAAGCTTCCGCCACGGAGGAAAGGGCTACGAGCAGTACTTC. Its protein product is CARSFRHGGKGYEQYF.

The rearrangement joins TRBV28 to TRBJ2-5; D may correspond to TRBD1 or TRBD2 (5 bases each). The germline V gene has CDR1 MDHEN and CDR2 SYDVKM. Trimming removed 3 bases at V and 2 bases at J, with 10 bases between. CDR3 length equals 14 residues. The CDR3 DNA sequence: TGTGCCAGCAGTTTTGGGGGTTCTCAAGAGACCCAGTACTTC. As protein: CASSFGGSQETQYF.

The chain uses TRBV5-6 and TRBJ1-3; D call uncertain. The CDR3 is made up of 12 amino acids. V lost 1 base to trimming and J lost 3 bases, with 2 bases between them. Germline values: CDR1 SGHDT, CDR2 YYEEEE. The CDR3 region is CASSLFGNTIYF. CDR3 DNA sequence: TGTGCCAGCAGCTTGTTTGGAAACACCATATATTTT.

This clone was found a few times. The rearrangement links TRBV6-4 to TRBJ1-2, with no clear D. The length of the CDR3 is 12 residues. CDR1 MRHNA and CDR2 SNTAGT come from the germline V gene. V lost 7 bases and J lost 7, with 13 bases in between. CDR3 amino acids: CASINGRAGYTF. The CDR3 nucleotides are TGTGCCAGCATCAACGGAAGGGCTGGCTACACCTTC.

This clone was counted a single time. The genes are TRBV10-3 and TRBJ1-1; TRBD1 matches 11 bases. The CDR3 sequence is 16 residues long. Losses at the gene ends were 6 bases for V and 5 bases for J; bases not matched to a gene: 11. Germline values: CDR1 ENHRY, CDR2 SYGVKD. This chain's CDR3 is CAIRVTGTGGGTEAFF. The CDR3 nucleotides are TGTGCCATCAGGGTAACCGGGACAGGGGGGGGAACTGAAGCTTTCTTT.

V is TRBV7-8 and J is TRBJ2-7; 7 bases fit TRBD2. The CDR3 totals 16 residues. Trimming cost V 7 bases and J 4 bases; bases outside gene matches: 16. The germline gives CDR1 SGHVS, CDR2 FQNEAQ. CDR3 in amino acids: CASTQPRASGSYEQYF. CDR3 sequence (DNA): TGTGCCAGCACCCAACCCCGGGCTAGCGGATCGTACGAGCAGTACTTC.

This chain connects TRBV5-4 to TRBJ2-7; 10 nucleotides line up with TRBD1. The germline CDR1 and CDR2 sequences are SGHNT and YYREEE (reference sequence). V shed 5 bases and J 2 bases; nucleotides not matched to a gene: 7. The CDR3 contains 15 residues. CDR3 residues: CASRAGTGATYEQYF. DNA for the CDR3: TGTGCCAGCAGAGCCGGGACAGGGGCTACCTACGAGCAGTACTTC. Using reference TRBV5-4 and TRBJ2-7 for the parts outside the CDR3, the full variable domain is ETGVTQSPTHLIKTRGQQVTLRCSSQSGHNTVSWYQQALGQGPQFIFQYYREEENGRGNFPPRFSGLQFPNYSSELNVNALELDDSALYLCASRAGTGATYEQYFGPGTRLTVT.

V usage is TRBV10-1 and J usage is TRBJ2-2, with D unresolved. V lost 2 bases and J lost 2, with 12 bases in between. The length of the CDR3 is 16 residues. CDR1 and CDR2 (germline): WNHNN, SYGVQD (reference sequence). The CDR3 region has the DNA TGCGCCAGCAGTGAGGATCGGGCCAATAACACCGGGGAGCTGTTTTTT. Protein: CASSEDRANNTGELFF.

The rearrangement links TRBV7-3 to TRBJ2-5, with 7 bases lining up with TRBD1. J was trimmed by 2 bases and V by 9 bases; bases with no gene match: 6. The germline V gene has CDR1 SGHTA and CDR2 FQGTGA. The CDR3 runs 13 residues. The CDR3 region is CASSRQGQETQYF. The CDR3 nucleotides are TGTGCCAGTAGCCGACAGGGACAAGAGACCCAGTACTTC.

V usage is TRBV6-1 and J usage is TRBJ2-7, with 13 bases identical to TRBD2. The V gene end was trimmed by 2 bases and the J gene end by 3 bases; junction bases not matched to a gene: 4. Germline CDR1 and CDR2: MNHNS and SASEGT. This CDR3 region has 16 residues. The CDR3 reads CASSEIGTSGIYEQYF. In nucleotides, the CDR3 is TGTGCCAGCAGTGAAATCGGGACTAGCGGGATCTACGAGCAGTACTTC.

The chain links TRBV28 to TRBJ2-5, with D possibly matching TRBD1 (6 bases). The CDR3 sequence is 15 residues long. The V gene's germline CDR1 is MDHEN and CDR2 SYDVKM. The CDR3 sequence is CVTSWLYRAQETQYF. Here the CDR3 DNA reads TGTGTCACGTCGTGGCTCTACAGGGCCCAAGAGACCCAGTACTTC.

The chain links TRBV5-1 to TRBJ2-1; D is undetermined. The V end was cut by 4 bases, the J end by 10 bases, with 9 bases between. Germline CDR1 is SGHRS and CDR2 is YFSETQ. This CDR3 has 11 amino acids. The CDR3 reads CASSLPGEQFF. In nucleotides, the CDR3 is TGCGCCAGCAGCCTGCCAGGAGAGCAGTTCTTC.

Comment on this clone: Distinct nucleotide sequences in the sample also encode this CDR3. The rearrangement uses TRBV5-1 and TRBJ2-3; possible D gene TRBD1, 6 bases. V was shortened by 4 bases and J by 6 bases, with 15 bases between the two germline ends. The CDR3 loop spans 14 amino acids. Germline V lookup: CDR1 SGHRS, CDR2 YFSETQ. DNA for the CDR3: TGCGCCAGCAGCAGGGGCAGGGGTACGGATACGCAGTATTTT. Encoded protein: CASSRGRGTDTQYF.

This clone was seen just once. This sequence joins TRBV7-9 and TRBJ1-2, with D maybe TRBD1 (5 bases). This CDR3 contains 15 residues. Germline CDR1 SEHNR, CDR2 FQNEAQ (reference sequence). V was clipped by 5 bases and J by 2 bases, with 15 bases between them. In DNA form, the CDR3 reads TGTGCCAGCAGCGCACAGGAGGGTGGCAACTATGGCTACACCTTC. Encoded protein: CASSAQEGGNYGYTF.

The rearrangement links TRBV7-2 to TRBJ2-1, with D tentatively TRBD2 (6 bases). Deletions cut 5 bases from V and 7 bases from J, with 15 bases between. This CDR3 has 14 residues. CDR1 is SGHTA, CDR2 FQGNSA, per germline. CDR3 residues: CASSPTSLANEQFF. In nucleotides, the CDR3 is TGTGCCAGCAGCCCGACTTCACTAGCTAATGAGCAGTTCTTC.

V and J are TRBV6-5 and TRBJ2-5, with D perhaps given as TRBD1 or TRBD2 (5 bases each). Germline V gives CDR1 MNHEY, CDR2 SVGAGI. The germline V and J ends were trimmed by 11 bases and 5 bases, with 24 bases remaining between them. The CDR3 has 15 amino acids. CDR3 sequence: CALPPRGGVGETQYF. The CDR3 nucleotides are TGTGCCCTACCTCCCCGGGGCGGCGTTGGGGAGACCCAGTACTTC.

The rearrangement uses TRBV7-3 and TRBJ2-2, with 13 bases fitting TRBD2. V was pared by 5 bases and J by 2 bases, with 11 bases of the junction left unmatched. The CDR3 loop spans 19 amino acids. Germline assignment: CDR1 SGHTA and CDR2 FQGTGA. The CDR3 region has the DNA TGTGCCAGCAGCCTCCGAGGAATGGGACTAGCGGGAAACACCGGGGAGCTGTTTTTT. Translation: CASSLRGMGLAGNTGELFF.

The V gene is TRBV29-1, the J gene TRBJ2-5; D gene uncertain. V dropped 2 bases and J dropped 2 bases, with 9 bases sitting between them. The CDR3 has 13 residues. Germline V lookup: CDR1 SQVTM, CDR2 ANQGSEA. CDR3 residues: CSVERSLQETQYF. CDR3 in DNA: TGCAGCGTTGAACGCAGCTTACAAGAGACCCAGTACTTC.

This chain joins TRBV28 and TRBJ2-7, with D tentatively TRBD1 or TRBD2 (7 bases each). The CDR3 extends over 14 amino acids. Germline CDR1 is MDHEN and CDR2 is SYDVKM. Deletions cut 6 bases from V and 2 bases from J, with 14 bases between. In DNA, the CDR3 is TGTGCCAGCAGGAACAGGGGAGGGGCCTACGAGCAGTACTTC. This sequence encodes CASRNRGGAYEQYF.

V and J are TRBV6-6 and TRBJ1-3; D uncertain. Trimming cost V 5 bases and J 0 bases, with 8 bases left between them. CDR3 length: 14 amino acids. The germline CDR1 and CDR2 sequences are MNHNY and SVGAGI (reference sequence). The CDR3 here is CASSSSFSGNTIYF. The CDR3 bases are TGTGCCAGCAGTAGTTCGTTCTCTGGAAACACCATATATTTT.

The chain couples TRBV5-4 to TRBJ1-2; 10 bases align to TRBD1. Germline trimming cut 4 bases from V and 6 bases from J; bases unmatched to any gene: 15. This CDR3 region has 17 residues. The germline CDR1 and CDR2 sequences are SGHNT and YYREEE (reference sequence). DNA for the CDR3: TGTGCCAGCAGCCCACCGGGACAGGGGCGATCGATGGATGGCTACACCTTC. Translated: CASSPPGQGRSMDGYTF.

The chain recombines TRBV2 with TRBJ2-3; TRBD1 matches 8 bases. The length of the CDR3 is 17 residues. V was clipped by 2 bases and J by 0 bases; unmatched bases: 7. The germline V gene has CDR1 SNHLY and CDR2 FYNNEI. CDR3 in amino acids: CASSERSRGLSTDTQYF. The DNA for the CDR3 is TGTGCCAGCAGTGAAAGGAGCAGGGGGCTTAGCACAGATACGCAGTATTTT.

A remark on this clone: Just one base apart from a much larger clone, this may be a read error. Additional DNA sequences in this sample encode the identical CDR3. The gene calls are TRBV11-3 and TRBJ1-1; D gene uncertain. V dropped 1 base and J dropped 1 base, with 4 bases sitting between them. Germline values: CDR1 SGHNT, CDR2 YENEEA. The CDR3 has 13 amino acids. The CDR3 loop is CASSLVGNTEAFF. The CDR3 coding sequence is TGTGCCAGCAGCTTAGTGGGGAACACTGAAGCTTTCTTT.